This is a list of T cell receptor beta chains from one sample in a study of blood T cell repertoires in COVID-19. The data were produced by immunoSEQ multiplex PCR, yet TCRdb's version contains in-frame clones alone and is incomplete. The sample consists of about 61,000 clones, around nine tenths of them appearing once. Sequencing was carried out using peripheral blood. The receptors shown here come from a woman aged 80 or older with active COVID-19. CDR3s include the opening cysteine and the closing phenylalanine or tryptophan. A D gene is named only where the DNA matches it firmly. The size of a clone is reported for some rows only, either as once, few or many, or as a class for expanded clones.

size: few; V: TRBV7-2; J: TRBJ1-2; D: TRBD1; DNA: TGTGCCAGCAGCTGGGGGACAGGGAGCGGCTACACCTTC; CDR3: CASSWGTGSGYTF
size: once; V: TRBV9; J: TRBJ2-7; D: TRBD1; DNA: TGTGCCAGCAGCGCTGGGACAGGGGGGTTCGAGCAGTACTTC; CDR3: CASSAGTGGFEQYF
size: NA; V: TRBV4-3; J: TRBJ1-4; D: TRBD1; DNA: TGCGCCAGCAGCCGGCTACAGGGGGGGAATGAAAAACTGTTTTTT; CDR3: CASSRLQGGNEKLFF
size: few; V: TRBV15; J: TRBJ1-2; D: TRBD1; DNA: TGTGCCACCAGTGCGACAGGGGGCTTAGGTGGCTACACCTTC; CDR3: CATSATGGLGGYTF
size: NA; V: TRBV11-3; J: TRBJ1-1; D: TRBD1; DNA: TGTGCCAGCAGCCTACAGGGGGCTACTGAAGCTTTCTTT; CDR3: CASSLQGATEAFF
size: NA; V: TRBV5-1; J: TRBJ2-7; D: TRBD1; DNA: TGCGCCAGCAGCTCACAGGGGCAGGGCTACGAGCAGTACTTC; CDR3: CASSSQGQGYEQYF
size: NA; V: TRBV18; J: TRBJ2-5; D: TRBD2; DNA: TGTGCCAGCTCACCACCAGCGGGGTACCAAGAGACCCAGTACTTC; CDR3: CASSPPAGYQETQYF
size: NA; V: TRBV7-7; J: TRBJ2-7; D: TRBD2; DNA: TGTGCTAGCAGCCCCCGACTAGCGGGGGGCTCCTACGAGCAGTACTTC; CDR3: CASSPRLAGGSYEQYF
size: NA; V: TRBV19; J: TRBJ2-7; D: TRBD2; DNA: TGTGCCAGTAGTATAGCTGGGACTAGGGTCTACGAGCAGTACTTC; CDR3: CASSIAGTRVYEQYF
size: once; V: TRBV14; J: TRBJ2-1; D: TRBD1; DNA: TGTGCCAGCAGCCCTCGGGACAGGGGGAATGAGCAGTTCTTC; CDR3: CASSPRDRGNEQFF
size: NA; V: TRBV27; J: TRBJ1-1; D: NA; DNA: TGTGCCAGCAGTTTAAACGGGAACACTGAAGCTTTCTTT; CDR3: CASSLNGNTEAFF
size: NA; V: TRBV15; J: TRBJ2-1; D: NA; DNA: TGTGCCACCAGCAGAGATAGAGATGAGCAGTTCTTC; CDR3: CATSRDRDEQFF
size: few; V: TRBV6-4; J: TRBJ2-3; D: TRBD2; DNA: TGTGCCAGCAGCGTGACTAGCGGGGCCACAGATACGCAGTATTTT; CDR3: CASSVTSGATDTQYF
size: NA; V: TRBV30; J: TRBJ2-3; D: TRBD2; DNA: TGTGCCTGGACTCCTCCGGAGCGGGGATCCACAGATACGCAGTATTTT; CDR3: CAWTPPERGSTDTQYF
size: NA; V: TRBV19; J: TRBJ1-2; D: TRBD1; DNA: TGTGCCAGTACTTACCGGGACAGGGCAACCTATGGCTACACCTTC; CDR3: CASTYRDRATYGYTF
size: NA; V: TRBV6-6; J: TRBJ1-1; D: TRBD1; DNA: TGTGCCAGCAACCCCTCCCAGGGGGCTAGGACTGAAGCTTTCTTT; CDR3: CASNPSQGARTEAFF
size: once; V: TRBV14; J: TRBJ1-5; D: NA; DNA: TGTGCCAGCAGCCTCAGTAGCAATCAGCCCCAGCATTTT; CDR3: CASSLSSNQPQHF
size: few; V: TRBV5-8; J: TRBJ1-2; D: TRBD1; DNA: TGTGCCAGCAGCTATCCGGACAGGGCGGATGGCTACACCTTC; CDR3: CASSYPDRADGYTF
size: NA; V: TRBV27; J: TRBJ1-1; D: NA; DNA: TGTGCCAGCAGTTTACTTGGGGCAGGGGAGTGGACTTTCTTT; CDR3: CASSLLGAGEWTFF
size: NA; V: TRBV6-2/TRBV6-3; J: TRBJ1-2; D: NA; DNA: TGTGCCAGCAGTTACGGGCTTAATGGCTACACCTTC; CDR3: CASSYGLNGYTF
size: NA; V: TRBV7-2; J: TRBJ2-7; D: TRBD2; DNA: TGTGCCAGCAGCTTAGTTGGCGGGGGTATGGAGCAGTACTTC; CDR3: CASSLVGGGMEQYF
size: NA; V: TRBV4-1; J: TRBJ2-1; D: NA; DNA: TGCGCCAGCAGCCAAGACAGGTCGTCCTACAATGAGCAGTTCTTC; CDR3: CASSQDRSSYNEQFF
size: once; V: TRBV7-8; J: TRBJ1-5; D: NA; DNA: TGTGCCAGCAGCCGACAGAGCAATCAGCCCCAGCATTTT; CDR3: CASSRQSNQPQHF
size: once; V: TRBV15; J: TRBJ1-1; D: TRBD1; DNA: TGTGCCACCAGCAGTACACAGGGGTTTTTCACTGAAGCTTTCTTT; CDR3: CATSSTQGFFTEAFF
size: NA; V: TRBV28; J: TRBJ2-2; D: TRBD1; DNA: TGTGCCAGCAGTTTAGTTTTCGGACAGGACACCGGGGAGCTGTTTTTT; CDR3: CASSLVFGQDTGELFF
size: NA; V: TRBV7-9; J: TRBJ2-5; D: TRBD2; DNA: TGTGCCAGCCGGGAGGGGTCCCAAGAGACCCAGTACTTC; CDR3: CASREGSQETQYF
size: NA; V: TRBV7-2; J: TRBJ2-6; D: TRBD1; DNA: TGTGCCAGCAACATACAGGGGGCTACTGGGGCCAACGTCCTGACTTTC; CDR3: CASNIQGATGANVLTF
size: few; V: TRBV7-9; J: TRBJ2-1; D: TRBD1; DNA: TGTGCCAGCAGCTTAGCCCTACAGGGGAATTGGTTCAATGAGCAGTTCTTC; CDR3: CASSLALQGNWFNEQFF
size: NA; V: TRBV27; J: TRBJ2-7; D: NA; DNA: TGTGCCAGCAGTTTATCTGGGGGGCGGGGGCGATACGAGCAGTACTTC; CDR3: CASSLSGGRGRYEQYF
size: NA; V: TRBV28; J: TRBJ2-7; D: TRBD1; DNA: TGTGCCAGCACCCCGGACAGGATGTACGATTCTGCGATACGGCAGTACTTC; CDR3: CASTPDRMYDSAIRQYF
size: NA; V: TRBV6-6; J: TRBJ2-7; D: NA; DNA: TGTGCCAGCAACCGGGGGAGAGAGCAGTACTTC; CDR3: CASNRGREQYF
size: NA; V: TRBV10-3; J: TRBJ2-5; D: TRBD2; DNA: TGTGCCATCAGTGAACCGGGACTAGCTCAAGAGACCCAGTACTTC; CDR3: CAISEPGLAQETQYF
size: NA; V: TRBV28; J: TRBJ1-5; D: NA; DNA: TGTGCCAGCAGTTCGGTGGTTCAGCCCCAGCATTTT; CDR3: CASSSVVQPQHF
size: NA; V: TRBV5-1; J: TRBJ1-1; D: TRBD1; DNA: TGCGCCAGCAGCTTGGGAACGGGACAGGGGAAAGTTGGGGCTTTCTTT; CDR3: CASSLGTGQGKVGAFF